Below, 28 T cell receptor beta chains from the same sample are listed, as sequenced in a study of T cell responses to AZD1222 COVID-19 vaccine. Measured with immunoSEQ multiplex PCR; TCRdb has only the in-frame clones, and not every one. There are about 86,000 clones in the sample; 60% to 80% occur only once, and roughly 21% lies in the top ten. The material sequenced was peripheral blood, taken on day 0 of AZD1222 vaccination. The receptors originated from an adult in good health.

This chain links TRBV28 with TRBJ2-1, with no clear D. This CDR3 spans 11 amino acids. Germline values: CDR1 MDHEN, CDR2 SYDVKM. The V gene lost 6 bases and the J gene lost 8 bases, with 8 bases spanning the gap. The CDR3 protein is CASSRSDEQFF. Here the CDR3 DNA reads TGTGCCAGCAGCCGATCTGATGAGCAGTTCTTC.

V and J are TRBV7-2 and TRBJ2-5; D gene uncertain. Looked up from germline, CDR1 is SGHTA and CDR2 is FQGNSA. This CDR3 is 14 amino acids long. V lost 4 bases and J 4 bases, leaving 13 bases between the germline ends. This chain's CDR3 is CASSYSLEAETQYF. CDR3 bases: TGTGCCAGCAGCTATTCCCTAGAGGCAGAGACCCAGTACTTC.

This chain connects TRBV18 to TRBJ1-1; 8 bases map to TRBD1. The CDR3 has 13 amino acids. The trim removed 6 bases at V and 3 bases at J, leaving 3 bases unmatched. Germline V gene sequence: CDR1 KGHSH, CDR2 LQKENI. CDR3 in amino acids: CASSGQGDTEAFF. The CDR3 nucleotides are TGTGCCAGCTCCGGACAGGGAGACACTGAAGCTTTCTTT.

The rearrangement links TRBV28 to TRBJ1-2, with TRBD1 matching 8 bases. J was trimmed by 4 bases and V by 5 bases; bases with no gene match: 12. The length of the CDR3 is 16 residues. CDR1 and CDR2 (germline): MDHEN, SYDVKM. The CDR3 loop reads CASSPPLQGGTYGYTF. Here the CDR3 DNA reads TGTGCCAGCAGTCCACCACTACAGGGGGGGACCTATGGCTACACCTTC.

This chain links TRBV7-9 with TRBJ1-2; D not resolved. Trimming stripped 5 bases from V and 4 bases from J, with 11 bases between. The CDR3 has 13 amino acids. In germline, CDR1 is SEHNR, CDR2 FQNEAQ (reference sequence). CDR3 bases: TGTGCCAGCAGCCAAAGTGGTAGCTATGGCTACACCTTC. Translation gives CASSQSGSYGYTF.

This rearrangement joins TRBV19 to TRBJ2-1; 7 bases are shared with TRBD2. Looked up from germline, CDR1 is LNHDA and CDR2 is SQIVND (reference sequence). V lost 5 bases and J lost 7; bases outside the gene matches: 11. CDR3 length equals 15 residues. This CDR3 is CASSEASGISNEQFF. DNA for the CDR3: TGTGCCAGTAGTGAGGCCAGCGGGATATCTAATGAGCAGTTCTTC.

The rearrangement joins TRBV3-1 (or the pseudogene TRBV3-2) to TRBJ2-5, with D possibly TRBD2 on 6 matching bases. Trimming left V 4 bases short and J 2 bases short, with 17 bases between. CDR3 length: 16 residues. Germline-derived CDR1 and CDR2 are LGHDT and YNNKEL (reference sequence). The CDR3 DNA sequence: TGTGCCAGCAGCCCTTGGACTACACGGGGGCAAGAGACCCAGTACTTC. It encodes CASSPWTTRGQETQYF.

This clone occurred a few times. V is TRBV28 and J is TRBJ1-6; 10 bases map to TRBD1. The CDR3 has 15 amino acids. The ends lost 1 base at V and 10 bases at J; junction bases unmatched: 4. Germline V gene lookup returns CDR1 MDHEN and CDR2 SYDVKM. The CDR3 DNA sequence: TGTGCCAGCAGTTTATCGACAGGGGGCGGGTCACCCCTCCACTTT. Amino acid sequence: CASSLSTGGGSPLHF.

The chain uses TRBV18 and TRBJ2-6; a weak D match, TRBD2 (7 bases). V was cut by 2 bases and J by 4 bases, with 12 bases left in between. CDR1 KGHSH and CDR2 LQKENI come from the germline V gene. There are 16 residues in the CDR3. CDR3 bases: TGTGCCAGCTCACCATTCGGGGGGCAGGGGGCCAACGTCCTGACTTTC. This translates into CASSPFGGQGANVLTF.

The rearrangement uses TRBV15 and TRBJ2-2; 10 nucleotides match TRBD2. The V gene end was trimmed by 3 bases and the J gene end by 4 bases; junction bases not matched to a gene: 8. The CDR3 loop spans 17 amino acids. CDR1 is LNHNV, CDR2 YYDKDF, per germline (reference sequence). The DNA of the CDR3 is TGTGCCACCAGCAGCCGGATAGCGGGAGGTGCCACCGGGGAGCTGTTTTTT. Translation gives CATSSRIAGGATGELFF. The entire variable domain, with the rest obtained from reference TRBV15 and TRBJ2-2, is as follows: DAMVIQNPRYQVTQFGKPVTLSCSQTLNHNVMYWYQQKSSQAPKLLFHYYDKDFNNEADTPDNFQSRRPNTSFCFLDIRSPGLGDTAMYLCATSSRIAGGATGELFFGEGSRLTVL.

The rearrangement joins TRBV7-2 to TRBJ2-1, with a possible D match to TRBD2 (6 bases). Trimming cost V 5 bases and J 7 bases, with 12 bases left between them. The CDR3 spans 13 residues. The V gene's germline CDR1 is SGHTA and CDR2 FQGNSA. In DNA form, the CDR3 reads TGTGCCAGCAGCGGTGTTCGGGAGAATGAGCAGTTCTTC. Its protein is CASSGVRENEQFF.

The table lists this clone with a count of one. This chain connects TRBV6-5 to TRBJ2-3; 8 bases map to TRBD2. Germline assignment: CDR1 MNHEY and CDR2 SVGAGI. This CDR3 is built from 15 residues. The trim removed 4 bases at V and 7 bases at J, leaving 10 bases unmatched. Written as DNA, the CDR3 is TGTGCCAGCAGTTCATCCGGGACTAGAAGAAATACGCAGTATTTT. It codes for CASSSSGTRRNTQYF.

The chain recombines TRBV5-1 with TRBJ2-3, with 11 bases identical to TRBD1. The V and J ends lost 3 bases and 6 bases, in that order; junction bases with no gene match: 9. CDR1 SGHRS and CDR2 YFSETQ come from the germline V gene. The CDR3 totals 16 residues. This chain's CDR3 is CASSSGRTGGGDTQYF. CDR3 nucleotide sequence: TGCGCCAGCAGCTCCGGTCGGACAGGGGGCGGCGATACGCAGTATTTT.

V usage is TRBV7-6 and J usage is TRBJ2-2, with no clear D. The germline gives CDR1 SGHVS, CDR2 FNYEAQ. V gave up 2 bases and J gave up 0 bases, with 7 bases separating them. The CDR3 extends over 15 amino acids. The CDR3 is CASSLNSPNTGELFF. CDR3 nucleotide sequence: TGTGCCAGCAGCTTAAACAGTCCGAACACCGGGGAGCTGTTTTTT. Variable domain in full (rest from reference TRBV7-6 and TRBJ2-2): GAGVSQSPRYKVTKRGQDVALRCDPISGHVSLYWYRQALGQGPEFLTYFNYEAQQDKSGLPNDRFSAERPEGSISTLTIQRTEQRDSAMYRCASSLNSPNTGELFFGEGSRLTVL.

The chain recombines TRBV7-9 with TRBJ2-5; TRBD2 matches at 15 bases. The CDR3 has 16 residues. V was pared by 3 bases and J by 5 bases, with 4 bases of the junction left unmatched. Germline CDR1 SEHNR, CDR2 FQNEAQ (reference sequence). CDR3 in amino acids: CASSFGLAGGLETQYF. CDR3 nucleotides: TGTGCCAGCAGCTTTGGACTAGCGGGAGGGTTGGAGACCCAGTACTTC.

This clone occurred once. The rearrangement joins TRBV10-3 to TRBJ1-1; tentatively, D is TRBD1 (5 bases). This CDR3 region has 13 residues. V dropped 10 bases and J dropped 4 bases, with 16 bases sitting between them. Germline CDR1 reads ENHRY; CDR2 reads SYGVKD. The CDR3 loop is CATSRVGGTEAFF. CDR3 DNA: TGTGCCACATCCAGGGTGGGAGGCACTGAAGCTTTCTTT.

The chain's CDR3 is CSASVNTGELFF. The CDR3 DNA follows: TGCAGTGCTAGTGTAAACACCGGGGAGCTGTTTTTT. The J gene is TRBJ2-2, the V gene TRBV20-1; no reliable D call. CDR1 and CDR2 (germline): DFQATT, SNEGSKA (reference sequence). V lost 3 bases and J lost 2, with 4 bases in between. The CDR3 totals 12 residues.

The chain uses TRBV5-1 and TRBJ1-4; TRBD1 might be the D (6 bases). Trimming removed 2 bases at V and 5 bases at J, with 10 bases between. The CDR3 length is 14 residues. CDR1 and CDR2 (germline): SGHRS, YFSETQ. The CDR3 coding sequence is TGCGCCAGCAGCTTCGGACAGTCAAATGAAAAACTGTTTTTT. This translates into CASSFGQSNEKLFF.

J is TRBJ1-4 and V is TRBV9, with 11 bases fitting TRBD1. This CDR3 spans 16 amino acids. V lost 3 bases, J lost 7 bases, and 8 bases stayed unmatched. Germline V gives CDR1 SGDLS, CDR2 YYNGEE. DNA of the CDR3: TGTGCCAGCAGCGAAAGGACAGGGGGCGCTGGTGAAAAACTGTTTTTT. It is translated as CASSERTGGAGEKLFF. The full variable domain, with the rest looked up from reference TRBV9 and TRBJ1-4, is DSGVTQTPKHLITATGQRVTLRCSPRSGDLSVYWYQQSLDQGLQFLIQYYNGEERAKGNILERFSAQQFPDLHSELNLSSLELGDSALYFCASSERTGGAGEKLFFGSGTQLSVL.

The V gene is TRBV7-9, the J gene TRBJ1-4; D uncertain. There are 11 residues in the CDR3. CDR1 and CDR2 (germline): SEHNR, FQNEAQ (reference sequence). Trimming removed 5 bases at V and 10 bases at J, with 8 bases between. CDR3 protein: CASSPAGKLFF. The CDR3 DNA is TGTGCCAGCAGCCCCGCCGGAAAACTGTTTTTT.

This rearrangement joins TRBV7-8 to TRBJ1-5; D gene unclear. V was trimmed by 7 bases and J by 1 base, leaving 17 bases between them. Germline V gene lookup returns CDR1 SGHVS and CDR2 FQNEAQ. The CDR3 spans 16 residues. The CDR3 DNA follows: TGTGCCAGCACCAAAAAACGGGAACACAGCAATCAGCCCCAGCATTTT. Translation: CASTKKREHSNQPQHF. Together with reference TRBV7-8 and TRBJ1-5, the CDR3 gives the full variable domain: GAGVSQSPRYKVAKRGQDVALRCDPISGHVSLFWYQQALGQGPEFLTYFQNEAQLDKSGLPSDRFFAERPEGSVSTLKIQRTQQEDSAVYLCASTKKREHSNQPQHFGDGTRLSIL.

The V call is TRBV10-3, the J call TRBJ2-5; D unclear. CDR3 length: 13 amino acids. With 2 bases removed from V and 2 bases from J, the gap between germline ends came to 6 bases. The germline V gene has CDR1 ENHRY and CDR2 SYGVKD. Here the CDR3 reads CAISEETQETQYF. The CDR3 DNA follows: TGTGCCATCAGTGAGGAGACACAAGAGACCCAGTACTTC.

The rearrangement uses TRBV5-1 and TRBJ2-2, with D possibly TRBD1 on 6 matching bases. This CDR3 comprises 15 residues. V was trimmed by 1 base and J by 0 bases, leaving 7 bases between them. Germline CDR1 reads SGHRS; CDR2 reads YFSETQ. CDR3: CASSLQGSNTGELFF. In DNA form, the CDR3 reads TGCGCCAGCAGCTTGCAGGGGTCGAACACCGGGGAGCTGTTTTTT.

The chain recombines TRBV11-2 with TRBJ1-2; D gene uncertain. Germline CDR1 SGHAT, CDR2 FQNNGV. Deletions cut 1 base from V and 2 bases from J, with 8 bases between. The CDR3 is 14 amino acids. CDR3 in amino acids: CASSLAWVNYGYTF. CDR3 sequence (DNA): TGTGCCAGCAGCTTAGCTTGGGTGAACTATGGCTACACCTTC. Using reference TRBV11-2 and TRBJ1-2 for the parts outside the CDR3, the full variable domain is EAGVAQSPRYKIIEKRQSVAFWCNPISGHATLYWYQQILGQGPKLLIQFQNNGVVDDSQLPKDRFSAERLKGVDSTLKIQPAKLEDSAVYLCASSLAWVNYGYTFGSGTRLTVV.

J is TRBJ2-3 and V is TRBV6-5; tentative D call: TRBD1 (6 bases). Per the germline V gene, CDR1 is MNHEY and CDR2 is SVGAGI. Deletions cut 3 bases from V and 3 bases from J, with 10 bases between. The length of the CDR3 is 14 residues. CDR3 nucleotides: TGTGCCAGCAGTTATCAGAGGGGGACAGATACGCAGTATTTT. Protein product: CASSYQRGTDTQYF.

The chain uses TRBV25-1 and TRBJ2-7; possibly TRBD1 or TRBD2 for D (5 bases each). The CDR3 extends over 14 amino acids. Germline V lookup: CDR1 MGHDK, CDR2 SYGVNS. Between the trimmed V and J ends, which lost 6 bases and 2 bases, there was a span of 14 bases. The CDR3 protein is CASRRDREPYEQYF. CDR3 nucleotides: TGTGCCAGCAGGAGGGACCGCGAGCCCTACGAGCAGTACTTC.

This rearrangement joins TRBV11-2 to TRBJ1-4, with D perhaps matching TRBD1 (5 bases). CDR3 length: 14 amino acids. The V end lost 3 bases, the J end lost 7 bases, and 12 bases lay between the germline ends. CDR1 SGHAT and CDR2 FQNNGV come from the germline V gene. CDR3 sequence reads: CASSFSQGGEKLFF. The CDR3 DNA reads TGTGCCAGCAGCTTTTCCCAGGGAGGTGAAAAACTGTTTTTT.

This sequence joins TRBV6-1 and TRBJ2-1; D is ambiguous. Germline V gene lookup returns CDR1 MNHNS and CDR2 SASEGT. V lost 2 bases, J lost 6 bases, and 11 bases lay in between. The CDR3 extends over 14 amino acids. The CDR3 DNA reads TGTGCCAGCAGTGAATTAGAAGGTTCCAATGAGCAGTTCTTC. It translates to CASSELEGSNEQFF.